This TCR beta chain was identified during a study of CD8 T cells in ankylosing spondylitis. Broader study findings: What appeared characteristic of ankylosing spondylitis blood was a TCR beta motif of about eight highly homologous variants. Disease-linked clones reportedly showed significant enrichment in matched ankylosing spondylitis synovial fluid. Researchers report that disease-linked clones proved CD8+ and relatively rare in peripheral blood.

In this sample, this clonotype turned up many times. Its antigen remains unidentified. The CDR3 consists of 14 residues. Germline V lookup: CDR1 SQVTM, CDR2 ANQGSEA. J gave up 6 bases and V 2 bases, and 3 bases lay outside the gene matches. It was by quantitative 5'-RACE with molecular barcodes that TCR beta libraries were made. TCRdb re-called the 5' RACE reads through MiXCR, storing one row per CDR3 protein. The sample has tens of thousands of distinct CDR3 sequences; 10% are singletons. The specimen sequenced was blood, either unsorted or a sorted T cell fraction (not recorded which). This chain connects TRBV29-1 to TRBJ2-1; TRBD2 matches at 11 bases. The sequence derives from a male donor with ankylosing spondylitis or in good health (not recorded which). CDR3 nucleotide sequence: TGCAGCGTTGAAAGTAGCGGGAGGGCCAATGAGCAGTTCTTC. Translation gives CSVESSGRANEQFF.